This T cell receptor beta chain emerged from a study of vaccination effects on CD4 cells after COVID-19. The wider study: Participants completed two doses of the BNT162b2 or mRNA-1273 vaccine.

Repertoires were generated with immunoSEQ multiplex PCR, while TCRdb's copy carries only in-frame clones and drops some. The data contain tens of thousands of clones, 60% to 80% of them singletons. Study findings and constraints: Only a single clone (1 of 255 vaccine-induced clones in healthy vaccinees) cross-reacted with common cold coronaviruses. Marked contraction was observed in infection-induced and vaccine-induced clones late after vaccination.

After expansion with viral peptide pools in the ViraFEST assay, antigen-specific CD4+ T cells were sequenced. Subsequent to 10 days of culture, CD4+ T cells were isolated. According to the study, vaccine recipients showed no prior SARS-CoV-2 infection and negative nucleocapsid antibodies. V was shortened by 0 bases and J by 3 bases, with 9 bases between the two germline ends. This CDR3 contains 14 residues. In germline, CDR1 is SNHLY, CDR2 FYNNEI. With regard to this clone: Its antigen remains unidentified.

The clonotype was recovered from a human donor who received a COVID-19 vaccine. V is TRBV2 and J is TRBJ2-7, with D perhaps matching TRBD1 (5 bases). Sequencing was performed on CD4+ T cells from PBMCs cultured with HCoV-NL63 spike peptides, taken before COVID-19 vaccination. The CDR3 spells CASSEASRVYEQYV. The CDR3 region has the DNA TGTGCCAGCAGTGAAGCGAGCAGGGTCTACGAGCAGTACGTC.